One and the same sample provided the 13 T cell receptor beta chains below, sequenced in a study of blood T cell repertoires in COVID-19. Clones were sequenced by immunoSEQ multiplex PCR, and TCRdb holds only the in-frame ones, with some missing. In the table there are about 300,000 clones, about 82% of which are singletons. Sequences were obtained from peripheral blood. Receptor source: a woman aged 50 to 65 with acute or convalescent COVID-19.

The genes are TRBV11-2 and TRBJ2-5; no definite D call. This CDR3 is built from 13 residues. V gave up 0 bases and J gave up 1 base, with 3 bases separating them. CDR1 SGHAT and CDR2 FQNNGV come from the germline V gene. The CDR3 reads CASSLDIQETQYF. The CDR3 region has the DNA TGTGCCAGCAGCTTAGATATCCAAGAGACCCAGTACTTC.

The chain couples TRBV5-1 to TRBJ2-1; D is uncertain. Deletions cut 1 base from V and 13 bases from J, with 12 bases between. The CDR3 is made up of 12 amino acids. The V gene's germline CDR1 is SGHRS and CDR2 YFSETQ. CDR3 bases: TGCGCCAGCAGCTTGACTACGACTGTCCAGTTCTTC. It yields the protein CASSLTTTVQFF.

This chain links TRBV30 with TRBJ1-1, with 8 bases aligning to TRBD1. The CDR3 runs to 14 residues. The germline gives CDR1 GTSNPN, CDR2 SVGIG (reference sequence). The V gene end was trimmed by 2 bases and the J gene end by 4 bases; junction bases not matched to a gene: 6. CDR3 in amino acids: CAWSLRGLRTEAFF. For the CDR3, the DNA is TGTGCCTGGAGTCTCAGGGGGCTGCGCACTGAAGCTTTCTTT.

The chain uses TRBV30 and TRBJ2-5; 7 bases fit TRBD2. V shed 1 base and J 3 bases; nucleotides not matched to a gene: 2. CDR3 length equals 13 residues. In germline, CDR1 is GTSNPN, CDR2 SVGIG (reference sequence). CDR3 amino acids: CAWSGGGEETQYF. CDR3 nucleotide sequence: TGTGCCTGGAGTGGGGGGGGAGAAGAGACCCAGTACTTC.

The V and J genes are TRBV28 and TRBJ1-2; 8 bases match TRBD1. CDR1 and CDR2 from the germline V gene are MDHEN and SYDVKM. The length of the CDR3 is 13 residues. Trimming removed 7 bases from V and 5 bases from J; junction bases left unmatched: 6. The CDR3 DNA reads as TGTGCCAGCATTAACAGGGGGGGATATGGCTACACCTTC. Amino acids: CASINRGGYGYTF.

The chain is built from TRBV5-4 and TRBJ1-1; 8 nucleotides line up with TRBD1. The CDR3 is made up of 15 amino acids. Germline CDR1 reads SGHNT; CDR2 reads YYREEE (reference sequence). V was clipped by 4 bases and J by 0 bases; unmatched bases: 5. CDR3 sequence reads: CASSRQGPLNTEAFF. The CDR3 bases are TGTGCCAGCAGCCGACAGGGGCCTTTGAACACTGAAGCTTTCTTT.

V and J are TRBV28 and TRBJ1-2; 8 bases are a match to TRBD1. Losses at the gene ends were 4 bases for V and 2 bases for J; bases not matched to a gene: 6. The CDR3 is 15 amino acids. Germline V CDR1 and CDR2: MDHEN, SYDVKM. The CDR3 spells CASSSYRGSNYGYTF. CDR3 DNA sequence: TGTGCCAGCAGTTCTTACAGGGGGTCCAACTATGGCTACACCTTC.

CDR3 DNA sequence: TGTGCCAGCTCACCAAGGCCTAGCGGGATTAATGAGCAGTTCTTC. Residues: CASSPRPSGINEQFF. This chain uses TRBV18 with TRBJ2-1; 9 nucleotides line up with TRBD2. The germline gives CDR1 KGHSH, CDR2 LQKENI. V was pared by 2 bases and J by 7 bases, with 6 bases of the junction left unmatched. CDR3 length: 15 residues.

The chain has TRBV6-6 and TRBJ1-2, with TRBD1 matching 9 bases. This CDR3 comprises 16 residues. Per germline, CDR1 MNHNY and CDR2 SVGAGI (reference sequence). After removal of 6 bases from V and 3 bases from J, the junction contained 11 bases not matched to a gene. DNA of the CDR3: TGTGCCAGCAGAGATACGGGACAGGGTTTCGACTATGGCTACACCTTC. This sequence encodes CASRDTGQGFDYGYTF.

J is TRBJ2-2 and V is TRBV7-2, with TRBD2 matching over 9 bases. This CDR3 contains 16 residues. The germline gives CDR1 SGHTA, CDR2 FQGNSA. The V and J ends lost 1 base and 7 bases, in that order; junction bases with no gene match: 7. The CDR3 reads CASSLVGGRAFGELFF. CDR3 DNA: TGTGCCAGCAGCTTAGTCGGCGGGAGGGCCTTCGGGGAGCTGTTTTTT.

CDR3 sequence: CASARRGSQPQHF. The CDR3 DNA is TGTGCCAGCGCACGCAGGGGGTCTCAGCCCCAGCATTTT. This chain uses TRBV28 with TRBJ1-5; 7 bases match TRBD1. With 8 bases clipped from V and 6 bases from J, the junction kept 7 bases outside the gene matches. The germline CDR1 and CDR2 sequences are MDHEN and SYDVKM. CDR3 length: 13 residues.

The chain is built from TRBV28 and TRBJ1-1; a weak D match, TRBD1 (6 bases). V was cut by 0 bases and J by 0 bases, with 11 bases left in between. The CDR3 contains 16 residues. CDR1 is MDHEN, CDR2 SYDVKM, per germline. The CDR3 reads CASSLWTTGMNTEAFF. DNA of the CDR3: TGTGCCAGCAGTTTATGGACGACAGGAATGAACACTGAAGCTTTCTTT.

This clone was detected only once. Here the CDR3 DNA reads TGCGCCAGCAGCTTGGAACCAGCGCAGTACGCCAATGAGCAGTTCTTC. It encodes CASSLEPAQYANEQFF. The chain recombines TRBV5-1 with TRBJ2-1; no clear D. The V gene lost 0 bases and the J gene lost 6 bases, with 16 bases spanning the gap. CDR1 is SGHRS and CDR2 is YFSETQ in the germline V gene. The length of the CDR3 is 16 residues.